These 15 T cell receptor beta chains were sequenced from one sample in a study of CD8+ T cells in alopecia areata. Treatment: oral pan-JAK inhibitor, 5-10 mg twice daily. Reverse transcription of extracted RNA yielded cDNA, which provided the sequencing template. Clones were read by immunoSEQ multiplex PCR, and TCRdb kept only the in-frame ones, dropping some. The table has some 96,000 clones, 60% to 75% seen once; the top ten hold 15% to 17%. The sequenced sample was CD8+ T cells sorted from blood, obtained at week 4, from a patient treated with tofacitinib. The receptor source for this set is a human donor with alopecia areata.

CDR3 DNA: TGTGCCAGCTGTCAGAATCCTGATCAGCCCCAGCATTTT. Residues: CASCQNPDQPQHF. This chain connects TRBV6-5 to TRBJ1-5, with D unclear. Germline loops: CDR1 MNHEY, CDR2 SVGAGI. The V and J ends lost 8 bases and 5 bases respectively, with 13 bases between them. The CDR3 extends over 13 amino acids.

This clone was seen only once. The rearrangement uses TRBV10-3 and TRBJ2-3; D is tentatively TRBD1 or TRBD2 (6 bases each). CDR1 is ENHRY, CDR2 SYGVKD, per germline. V was cut by 5 bases and J by 2 bases, with 14 bases left in between. This CDR3 is built from 15 residues. The CDR3 bases are TGTGCCATCAGTATCTCTTCGGGGGCCACAGATACGCAGTATTTT. Its translation is CAISISSGATDTQYF.

Only a few counts were recorded for this clone. This chain connects TRBV7-9 to TRBJ1-1, with D possibly being TRBD1 (6 bases). The CDR3 covers 14 residues. CDR1 and CDR2 (germline): SEHNR, FQNEAQ (reference sequence). Trimming left V 1 base short and J 4 bases short, with 10 bases between. For the CDR3, the DNA is TGTGCCAGCAGCTTAGTACAGGGTGGCACTGAAGCTTTCTTT. The encoded protein is CASSLVQGGTEAFF. Based on the CDR3 plus reference TRBV7-9 and TRBJ1-1, the full variable domain is DTGVSQNPRHKITKRGQNVTFRCDPISEHNRLYWYRQTLGQGPEFLTYFQNEAQLEKSRLLSDRFSAERPKGSFSTLEIQRTEQGDSAMYLCASSLVQGGTEAFFGQGTRLTVV.

In its sample, this clone was seen a few times. The CDR3, as DNA: TGCAGCGCCGAAAGGGGTTACCAAGAGACCCAGTACTTC. Amino acid sequence: CSAERGYQETQYF. The chain combines TRBV29-1 with TRBJ2-5; tentatively, D is TRBD1 (5 bases). The CDR3 length is 13 residues. Germline CDR1 and CDR2: SQVTM and ANQGSEA. The germline V and J ends were trimmed by 7 bases and 0 bases, with 12 bases remaining between them.

This clone was found many times. CDR3 bases: TGTGCCAGCAGCTTAACACCTTCGGGTGTCCTGAAAGAGCTGTTTTTT. Amino acid sequence: CASSLTPSGVLKELFF. The chain links TRBV5-5 to TRBJ2-2; D is undetermined. This CDR3 is 16 amino acids long. CDR1 and CDR2 (germline): SGHKS, YYEKEE (reference sequence). V was shortened by 2 bases and J by 11 bases, with 22 bases between the two germline ends.

Only a few counts were recorded for this clone. In DNA, the CDR3 is TGTGCCAGCAGCCTCAGATGGGGCCCCACCTACGAGCAGTACTTC. This encodes CASSLRWGPTYEQYF. The chain combines TRBV9 with TRBJ2-7; the D gene is possibly TRBD1 (5 bases). The ends were cut back, 4 bases at V and 2 bases at J, with 16 bases in the middle. Germline CDR1 SGDLS, CDR2 YYNGEE. The CDR3 has 15 residues.

The chain recombines TRBV4-1 with TRBJ1-2; D unclear. CDR1 and CDR2 from the germline V gene are MGHRA and YSYEKL. V dropped 0 bases and J dropped 8 bases, with 10 bases sitting between them. The CDR3 spans 13 residues. CDR3 loop: CASSQDGTEGYTF. For the CDR3, the DNA is TGCGCCAGCAGCCAAGATGGAACTGAAGGCTACACCTTC.

This clone showed up just a few times. This rearrangement joins TRBV28 to TRBJ2-7; possible D gene TRBD2, 6 bases. The CDR3 contains 13 residues. CDR1 is MDHEN, CDR2 SYDVKM, per germline. The V and J ends lost 6 bases and 2 bases respectively, with 11 bases between them. The CDR3 coding sequence is TGTGCCAGCAGCTTTAGCGGAGCCTACGAGCAGTACTTC. Translation: CASSFSGAYEQYF. Drawing the rest from reference TRBV28 and TRBJ2-7, the complete variable domain is DVKVTQSSRYLVKRTGEKVFLECVQDMDHENMFWYRQDPGLGLRLIYFSYDVKMKEKGDIPEGYSVSREKKERFSLILESASTNQTSMYLCASSFSGAYEQYFGPGTRLTVT.

The chain employs TRBV7-9 and TRBJ2-3; 9 bases line up with TRBD2. Germline trimming cut 8 bases from V and 1 base from J; bases unmatched to any gene: 1. This CDR3 is 13 amino acids long. The germline V gene encodes CDR1 SEHNR and CDR2 FQNEAQ (reference sequence). CDR3: CASVAGGTDTQYF. CDR3 in DNA: TGTGCCAGCGTAGCGGGAGGCACAGATACGCAGTATTTT.

The chain couples TRBV9 to TRBJ2-2; D is tentatively TRBD1 or TRBD2 (5 bases each). The CDR3 extends over 13 amino acids. The V and J ends lost 2 bases and 5 bases respectively, with 7 bases between them. CDR1 is SGDLS and CDR2 is YYNGEE in the germline V gene. The CDR3 reads CASSVWGTGELFF. CDR3 nucleotides: TGTGCCAGCAGCGTTTGGGGGACCGGGGAGCTGTTTTTT. The full variable domain, its missing parts supplied by reference TRBV9 and TRBJ2-2, is DSGVTQTPKHLITATGQRVTLRCSPRSGDLSVYWYQQSLDQGLQFLIQYYNGEERAKGNILERFSAQQFPDLHSELNLSSLELGDSALYFCASSVWGTGELFFGEGSRLTVL.

The V gene is TRBV29-1, the J gene TRBJ1-6; 7 bases fit TRBD1. CDR3 length equals 14 residues. Germline V lookup: CDR1 SQVTM, CDR2 ANQGSEA. V gave up 4 bases and J gave up 9 bases; unmatched junction bases: 9. The CDR3 sequence: CSVADRIAGSPLHF. The CDR3 DNA reads as TGCAGCGTTGCGGACAGGATAGCGGGTTCACCCCTCCACTTT.

J is TRBJ1-1 and V is TRBV6-6; no clear D. Germline V gene lookup returns CDR1 MNHNY and CDR2 SVGAGI (reference sequence). The CDR3 loop spans 14 amino acids. The ends were cut back, 8 bases at V and 6 bases at J, with 19 bases in the middle. The CDR3 region has the DNA TGTGCCAGCGCGAGCTTCTCAGCGGAACCTGAAGCTTTCTTT. Translating it yields CASASFSAEPEAFF.

This clone was seen a handful of times. The chain joins TRBV29-1 to TRBJ2-3; D not resolved. The V end lost 2 bases, the J end lost 0 bases, and 6 bases lay between the germline ends. Germline V gene lookup returns CDR1 SQVTM and CDR2 ANQGSEA. The CDR3 totals 13 residues. The CDR3 bases are TGCAGCGTTGAAAAGGGCAGCACAGATACGCAGTATTTT. Translating gives CSVEKGSTDTQYF.

The rearrangement uses TRBV29-1 and TRBJ2-5, with a tentative D call TRBD2 (6 bases). Between the trimmed V and J ends, which lost 6 bases and 5 bases, there was a span of 19 bases. There are 14 residues in the CDR3. Germline-derived CDR1 and CDR2 are SQVTM and ANQGSEA. Here the CDR3 DNA reads TGCAGCGTCAACGGGGCGGGGAAAGGGGAGACCCAGTACTTC. Translating it yields CSVNGAGKGETQYF.

This chain uses TRBV5-6 with TRBJ2-2, with a possible D match to TRBD1 (5 bases). CDR3 size: 16 residues. CDR1 and CDR2 (germline): SGHDT, YYEEEE. Trimming took 0 bases from V and 3 from J, leaving 12 bases between them. The CDR3: CASSLVRVMDTGELFF. CDR3 sequence (DNA): TGTGCCAGCAGCTTGGTCAGGGTCATGGACACCGGGGAGCTGTTTTTT.